One sample yielded the 22 T cell receptor beta chains listed below, sequenced in a study of CXCR3-negative and CXCR3-positive naive CD8 T cells. No antigen has been assigned to these receptors. Study-wide points: For CXCR3-positive naive cells, TRB CDR3s were more hydrophobic than those of CXCR3-negative naive cells.

The libraries of TRB cDNA were constructed through 5' RACE using UMI labels. Reprocessing the 5' RACE reads, TCRdb reports a single entry for every CDR3 protein and omits DNA. The specimen's table records 85,000 to 120,000 distinct CDR3 sequences. The specimen was naive CXCR3+ CD8+ T cells from blood. Subset described: CD45RO-CCR7+CD27+CD95- naive CD8+ T cells expressing CXCR3 (TNR3+). These receptors came from a human donor in good health. Some clones in this sample may be carry-over from other donors' samples.

The rearrangement joins TRBV28 to TRBJ2-7; without DNA, the TCRdb call of TRBD1 cannot be checked. This CDR3 spans 14 amino acids. The germline V gene encodes CDR1 MDHEN and CDR2 SYDVKM. The CDR3 protein is CASSSRDSTYEQYF.

This sequence joins TRBV7-9 and TRBJ1-1; the TCRdb D gene call, TRBD1, has no DNA to confirm it. The germline CDR1 and CDR2 sequences are SEHNR and FQNEAQ (reference sequence). CDR3 length: 14 residues. The CDR3 sequence: CASSLVTGDTEAFF.

The chain links TRBV14 to TRBJ2-2. The germline V gene encodes CDR1 SGHDN and CDR2 FVKESK. The length of the CDR3 is 13 residues. The CDR3 loop reads CASSQVTTGELFF.

V gene TRBV7-9 combines with J gene TRBJ1-1. The germline gives CDR1 SEHNR, CDR2 FQNEAQ (reference sequence). This CDR3 is 13 amino acids long. CDR3 sequence: CASSLALGHEAFF.

This chain joins TRBV14 and TRBJ2-1; the D gene TCRdb calls, TRBD2, cannot be checked with no DNA. Germline CDR1 and CDR2: SGHDN and FVKESK. The CDR3 sequence is 14 residues long. The CDR3 loop is CASRSSGSSYEQFF. The full variable domain, in which reference TRBV14 and TRBJ2-1 provide the parts outside the CDR3, is EAGVTQFPSHSVIEKGQTVTLRCDPISGHDNLYWYRRVMGKEIKFLLHFVKESKQDESGMPNNRFLAERTGGTYSTLKVQPAELEDSGVYFCASRSSGSSYEQFFGPGTRLTVL.

The rearrangement joins TRBV20-1 to TRBJ2-6; TCRdb designates TRBD1, a call that cannot be tested without DNA. The CDR3 is made up of 19 amino acids. The germline V gene encodes CDR1 DFQATT and CDR2 SNEGSKA (reference sequence). CDR3: CSARDIQGPLSSGANVLTF.

The chain has TRBV29-1 and TRBJ2-1; TCRdb outputs TRBD1, but without DNA this stays unchecked. From germline, CDR1 is SQVTM and CDR2 ANQGSEA. CDR3 size: 12 residues. The CDR3 sequence is CSKQGAGNEQFF.

This rearrangement joins TRBV7-9 to TRBJ2-2; with no DNA, the TCRdb D assignment of TRBD2 cannot be verified. Germline V gene lookup returns CDR1 SEHNR and CDR2 FQNEAQ (reference sequence). The CDR3 has 14 residues. The CDR3 spells CASSPPEGIGELFF.

This chain links TRBV7-3 with TRBJ2-2. Germline V gene lookup returns CDR1 SGHTA and CDR2 FQGTGA. This CDR3 comprises 12 residues. CDR3 amino acids: CASSLEDGELFF.

V is TRBV7-2 and J is TRBJ2-5; TCRdb picks TRBD1, but there is no DNA to check that call. This CDR3 comprises 13 residues. Germline CDR1 and CDR2: SGHTA and FQGNSA. CDR3 sequence: CASSLWGEETQYF.

The genes are TRBV7-9 and TRBJ2-7; the D call from TCRdb, TRBD2, cannot be confirmed without DNA. The CDR3 sequence is 13 residues long. Germline V gives CDR1 SEHNR, CDR2 FQNEAQ (reference sequence). CDR3 in amino acids: CASSLAMGHEQYF.

The chain recombines TRBV20-1 with TRBJ2-7; the D call of TRBD1 rests on TCRdb alone, since no DNA is present to check it. CDR1 and CDR2 (germline): DFQATT, SNEGSKA (reference sequence). The CDR3 has 13 residues. CDR3 protein: CSARGGSRYEQYF.

The CDR3 loop reads CASSLASADTQYF. V and J are TRBV13 and TRBJ2-3. This CDR3 has 13 residues. Germline CDR1 reads PRHDT; CDR2 reads FYEKMQ (reference sequence). Variable domain in full (rest from reference TRBV13 and TRBJ2-3): AAGVIQSPRHLIKEKRETATLKCYPIPRHDTVYWYQQGPGQDPQFLISFYEKMQSDKGSIPDRFSAQQFSDYHSELNMSSLELGDSALYFCASSLASADTQYFGPGTRLTVL.

The genes are TRBV29-1 and TRBJ1-2. CDR1 and CDR2 (germline): SQVTM, ANQGSEA. This CDR3 comprises 13 residues. CDR3: CSVEVRGFYGYTF.

The V gene is TRBV15, the J gene TRBJ2-7. CDR3 size: 14 residues. Looked up from germline, CDR1 is LNHNV and CDR2 is YYDKDF (reference sequence). This CDR3 reads CATSRVSSSYEQYF. The variable domain in full, completed from reference TRBV15 and TRBJ2-7, reads DAMVIQNPRYQVTQFGKPVTLSCSQTLNHNVMYWYQQKSSQAPKLLFHYYDKDFNNEADTPDNFQSRRPNTSFCFLDIRSPGLGDTAMYLCATSRVSSSYEQYFGPGTRLTVT.

This rearrangement joins TRBV7-2 to TRBJ2-7. The CDR3 extends over 14 amino acids. Germline V gives CDR1 SGHTA, CDR2 FQGNSA. CDR3 amino acids: CASSAFRESYEQYF.

This CDR3 is CASSKVEGTNYGYTF. The rearrangement links TRBV21-1 to TRBJ1-2. TRBV21-1 is designated a pseudogene. The CDR3 loop spans 15 amino acids.

The V gene is TRBV6-5, the J gene TRBJ2-2; TCRdb outputs TRBD2, but without DNA this stays unchecked. Germline loops: CDR1 MNHEY, CDR2 SVGAGI. This CDR3 has 15 amino acids. CDR3 protein: CASSPTSLGTGELFF.

The gene calls are TRBV9 and TRBJ2-3. Germline V gives CDR1 SGDLS, CDR2 YYNGEE. The CDR3 length is 14 residues. This CDR3 is CASSVVEVEDTQYF. The whole variable domain, remainder taken from reference TRBV9 and TRBJ2-3, is DSGVTQTPKHLITATGQRVTLRCSPRSGDLSVYWYQQSLDQGLQFLIQYYNGEERAKGNILERFSAQQFPDLHSELNLSSLELGDSALYFCASSVVEVEDTQYFGPGTRLTVL.

This chain uses TRBV20-1 with TRBJ2-1; without DNA, the TCRdb call of TRBD2 cannot be checked. The CDR3 is 15 residues long. Germline V gene lookup returns CDR1 DFQATT and CDR2 SNEGSKA (reference sequence). This CDR3 is CSARDLRGVGNEQFF.

The chain couples TRBV29-1 to TRBJ1-2; TCRdb's D call, TRBD1, is unchecked because there is no DNA. This CDR3 comprises 13 residues. Germline V gives CDR1 SQVTM, CDR2 ANQGSEA. The CDR3 reads CSVEDYSPNGYTF.

The rearrangement links TRBV7-6 to TRBJ2-2; TCRdb designates TRBD1, a call that cannot be tested without DNA. This CDR3 region has 15 residues. Germline V gene data show CDR1 as SGHVS and CDR2 as FNYEAQ. The CDR3 spells CASSLLGGDTGELFF.